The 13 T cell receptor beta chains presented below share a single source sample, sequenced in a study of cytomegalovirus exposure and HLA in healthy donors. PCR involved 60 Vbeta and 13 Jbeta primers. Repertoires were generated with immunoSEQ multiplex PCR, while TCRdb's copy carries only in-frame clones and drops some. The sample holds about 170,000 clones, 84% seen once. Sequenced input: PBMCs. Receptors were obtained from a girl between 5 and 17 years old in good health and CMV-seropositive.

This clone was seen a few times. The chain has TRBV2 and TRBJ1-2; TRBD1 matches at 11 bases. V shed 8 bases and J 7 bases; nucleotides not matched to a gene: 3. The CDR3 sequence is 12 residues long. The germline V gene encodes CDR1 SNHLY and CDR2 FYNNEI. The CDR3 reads CASGDRGGGYTF. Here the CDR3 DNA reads TGTGCCAGCGGGGACAGGGGGGGTGGCTACACCTTC.

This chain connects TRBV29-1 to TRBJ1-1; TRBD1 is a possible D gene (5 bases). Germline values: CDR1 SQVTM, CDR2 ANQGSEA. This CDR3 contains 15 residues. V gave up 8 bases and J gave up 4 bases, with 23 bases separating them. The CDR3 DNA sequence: TGCAGCTCCAAAGTCTCCCGTACAGGCCCCACTGAAGCTTTCTTT. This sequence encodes CSSKVSRTGPTEAFF.

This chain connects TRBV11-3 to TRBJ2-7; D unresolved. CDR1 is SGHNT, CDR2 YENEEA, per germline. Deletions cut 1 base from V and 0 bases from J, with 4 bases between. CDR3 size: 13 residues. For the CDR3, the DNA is TGTGCCAGCAGCTTAGGCAGCTCCTACGAGCAGTACTTC. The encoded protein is CASSLGSSYEQYF.

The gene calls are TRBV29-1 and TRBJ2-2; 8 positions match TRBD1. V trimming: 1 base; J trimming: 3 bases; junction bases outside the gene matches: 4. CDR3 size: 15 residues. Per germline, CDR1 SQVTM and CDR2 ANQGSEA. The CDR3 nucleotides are TGCAGCGTTGAAGTTCGACAGGGGCACACCGGGGAGCTGTTTTTT. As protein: CSVEVRQGHTGELFF.

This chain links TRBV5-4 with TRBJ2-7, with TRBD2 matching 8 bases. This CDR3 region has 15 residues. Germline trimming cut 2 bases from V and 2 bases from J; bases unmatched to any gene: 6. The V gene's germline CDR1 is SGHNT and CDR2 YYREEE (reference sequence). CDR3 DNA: TGTGCCAGCAGCTTAGCTGCGGGGGGCCCCTACGAGCAGTACTTC. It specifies CASSLAAGGPYEQYF.

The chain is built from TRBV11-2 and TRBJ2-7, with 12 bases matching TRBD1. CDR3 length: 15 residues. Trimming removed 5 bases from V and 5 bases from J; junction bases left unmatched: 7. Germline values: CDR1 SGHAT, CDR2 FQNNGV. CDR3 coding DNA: TGTGCCAGCAGCCGAGATGGGACAGGGGGCGACGAGCAGTACTTC. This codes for CASSRDGTGGDEQYF.

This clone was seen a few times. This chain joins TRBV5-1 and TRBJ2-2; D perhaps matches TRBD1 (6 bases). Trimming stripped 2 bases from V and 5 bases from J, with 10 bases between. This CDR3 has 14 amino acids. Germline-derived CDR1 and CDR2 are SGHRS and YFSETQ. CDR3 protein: CASSLQGRTGELFF. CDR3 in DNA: TGCGCCAGCAGCTTACAGGGAAGAACCGGGGAGCTGTTTTTT.

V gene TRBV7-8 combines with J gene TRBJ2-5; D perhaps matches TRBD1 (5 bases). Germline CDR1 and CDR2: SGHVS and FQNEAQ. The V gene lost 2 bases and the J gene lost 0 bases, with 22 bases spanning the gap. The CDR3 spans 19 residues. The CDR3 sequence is CASSLRGAGNHRDQETQYF. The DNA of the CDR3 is TGTGCCAGCAGCTTACGTGGGGCAGGTAACCATAGGGACCAAGAGACCCAGTACTTC.

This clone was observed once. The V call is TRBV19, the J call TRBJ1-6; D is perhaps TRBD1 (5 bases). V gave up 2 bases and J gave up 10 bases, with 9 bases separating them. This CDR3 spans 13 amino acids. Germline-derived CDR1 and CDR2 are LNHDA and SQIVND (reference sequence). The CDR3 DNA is TGTGCCAGTAGTATATCAGGGCTCTCACCCCTCCACTTT. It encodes CASSISGLSPLHF.

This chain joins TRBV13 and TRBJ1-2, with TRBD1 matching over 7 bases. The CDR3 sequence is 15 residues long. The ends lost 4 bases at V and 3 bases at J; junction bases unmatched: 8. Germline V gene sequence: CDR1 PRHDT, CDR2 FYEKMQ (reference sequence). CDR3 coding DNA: TGTGCCAGCAGCTCCGGACAGGAGACTTACTATGGCTACACCTTC. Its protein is CASSSGQETYYGYTF.

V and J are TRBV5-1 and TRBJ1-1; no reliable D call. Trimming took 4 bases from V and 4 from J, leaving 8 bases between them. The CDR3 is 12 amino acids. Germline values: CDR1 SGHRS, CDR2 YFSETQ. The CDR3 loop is CASSPAGTEAFF. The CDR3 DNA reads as TGCGCCAGCAGCCCAGCGGGCACTGAAGCTTTCTTT.

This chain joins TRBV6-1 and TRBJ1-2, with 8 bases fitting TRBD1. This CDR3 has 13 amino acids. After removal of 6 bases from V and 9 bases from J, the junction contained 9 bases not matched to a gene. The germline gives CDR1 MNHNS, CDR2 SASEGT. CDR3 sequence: CASREDRASSYTF. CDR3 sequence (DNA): TGTGCCAGCAGGGAGGACAGGGCTTCTAGCTACACCTTC.

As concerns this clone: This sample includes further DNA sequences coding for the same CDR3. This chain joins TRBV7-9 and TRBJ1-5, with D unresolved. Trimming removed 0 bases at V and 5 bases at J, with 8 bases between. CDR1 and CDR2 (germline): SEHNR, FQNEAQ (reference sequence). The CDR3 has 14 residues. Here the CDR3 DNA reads TGTGCCAGCAGCTTAGCGGGAGGGCATCAGCCCCAGCATTTT. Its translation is CASSLAGGHQPQHF.